The rows below give T cell receptor beta chains drawn from one sample of a study of cytomegalovirus exposure and HLA in healthy donors. TCRdb keeps only in-frame clones here, not all; method: immunoSEQ multiplex PCR. The sample gives about 200,000 clones, about four fifths of which show up once; approximately 1.6% is in the top ten. The sample comprised PBMCs. Source of these receptors: a man aged 35-49 years in good health and CMV-seropositive. The CDR3 runs from the conserved cysteine through the conserved F or W. The order of the fields is J gene, clone size, D gene, V gene, CDR3 protein, CDR3 DNA. The D gene is left open where the match is weak. The size of a clone is reported for some rows only, either as once, few or many, or as a class for expanded clones.

TRBJ2-7 | - | TRBD1 | TRBV5-1 | CASSLGTGGIYEQYF | TGCGCCAGCAGCTTGGGGACAGGGGGGATCTACGAGCAGTACTTC
TRBJ1-5 | - | TRBD1 | TRBV7-2 | CASSFYRGDQPQHF | TGTGCCAGCAGCTTCTACAGGGGCGATCAGCCCCAGCATTTT
TRBJ1-2 | - | - | TRBV21-1 | CASMNTGTGESYTF | TGTGCCAGCATGAACACCGGGACAGGGGAAAGCTACACCTTC
TRBJ1-5 | - | - | TRBV21-1 | CASSGAGLGRGLQPQHF | TGTGCCAGCAGCGGGGCTGGATTGGGCAGGGGGCTTCAGCCCCAGCATTTT
TRBJ2-5 | few | TRBD2 | TRBV7-9 | CASSYGGASGGEETQYF | TGTGCCAGCAGCTACGGCGGAGCTAGCGGGGGCGAGGAGACCCAGTACTTC
TRBJ2-1 | - | - | TRBV7-9 | CASSSDLFNEQFF | TGTGCCAGCAGCTCGGACTTGTTCAATGAGCAGTTCTTC
TRBJ1-2 | - | - | TRBV27 | CASSLSRQNYGYTF | TGTGCCAGCAGTTTATCACGACAGAACTATGGCTACACCTTC
TRBJ2-3 | - | TRBD2 | TRBV19 | CASSIDLGSGLAGEDTQYF | TGTGCCAGTAGTATAGATCTTGGCTCGGGACTAGCGGGGGAAGATACGCAGTATTTT
TRBJ1-1 | - | TRBD1 | TRBV5-6 | CASSSTGGARTEAFF | TGTGCCAGCAGCTCGACAGGGGGAGCGAGAACTGAAGCTTTCTTT
TRBJ2-3 | - | - | TRBV18 | CASSGLSGWSDTQYF | TGTGCCAGCTCAGGCCTTAGCGGATGGTCAGATACGCAGTATTTT
TRBJ2-5 | once | - | TRBV18 | CASSPPNSQETQYF | TGTGCCAGCTCACCACCGAACTCCCAAGAGACCCAGTACTTC
TRBJ1-1 | - | - | TRBV29-1 | CSGQTTNTEAFF | TGCAGCGGACAAACAACGAACACTGAAGCTTTCTTT
TRBJ1-2 | once | - | TRBV5-6 | CASSLLDSYTF | TGTGCCAGCAGCTTATTAGATAGCTACACCTTC
TRBJ1-5 | - | - | TRBV18 | CASSPRATGYSNQPQHF | TGTGCCAGCTCACCAAGGGCGACAGGTTATAGCAATCAGCCCCAGCATTTT
TRBJ1-1 | - | - | TRBV19 | CASSMGGVSEAFF | TGTGCCAGTAGTATGGGAGGGGTATCTGAAGCTTTCTTT
TRBJ2-5 | - | - | TRBV2 | CASSVGGSETQYF | TGTGCCAGCAGCGTAGGAGGGTCGGAGACCCAGTACTTC
TRBJ2-7 | - | - | TRBV5-4 | CASSFDQGSSYEQYF | TGTGCCAGCAGCTTCGACCAGGGGAGCTCCTACGAGCAGTACTTC
TRBJ1-2 | - | TRBD1 | TRBV6-5 | CASSYSGQGNYGYTF | TGTGCCAGCAGTTACTCAGGACAGGGGAACTATGGCTACACCTTC
TRBJ1-2 | - | - | TRBV6-5 | CASWTANNYGYTF | TGTGCCAGCTGGACAGCTAATAACTATGGCTACACCTTC
TRBJ1-5 | - | - | TRBV6-5 | CASRGGVNQPQHF | TGTGCCAGTAGGGGGGGAGTCAATCAGCCCCAGCATTTT
TRBJ1-1 | - | - | TRBV27 | CASSLNRNTEAFF | TGTGCCAGCAGTTTAAACAGGAACACTGAAGCTTTCTTT
TRBJ1-6 | - | TRBD1 | TRBV19 | CASSPRDSLSPLHF | TGTGCCAGTAGTCCCCGGGACAGTCTCTCACCCCTCCACTTT
TRBJ2-7 | few | - | TRBV5-1 | CASSLPGSRVYEQYF | TGCGCCAGCAGCTTGCCAGGGTCCCGCGTCTACGAGCAGTACTTC
TRBJ1-1 | - | TRBD1 | TRBV6-5 | CASRDTGAYTEAFF | TGTGCCAGCAGAGACACAGGGGCCTACACTGAAGCTTTCTTT
TRBJ1-3 | - | - | TRBV6-5 | CASSLSEAAGNTIYF | TGTGCCAGCAGTTTGTCGGAGGCCGCCGGAAACACCATATATTTT
TRBJ2-7 | - | - | TRBV5-1 | CASSLGIGVSYEQYF | TGCGCCAGCAGCTTGGGGATTGGAGTCTCCTACGAGCAGTACTTC
TRBJ2-2 | - | TRBD2 | TRBV13 | CASSSKAPGREGFSTGELFF | TGTGCCAGCAGCAGTAAGGCCCCCGGGCGGGAGGGCTTCAGCACCGGGGAGCTGTTTTTT
TRBJ1-1 | once | TRBD1 | TRBV6-5 | CASAWDRAVTEAFF | TGTGCCAGCGCCTGGGACAGGGCGGTCACTGAAGCTTTCTTT
TRBJ2-7 | - | TRBD1 | TRBV6-5 | CAGRQGDEQYF | TGTGCCGGCAGACAGGGGGACGAGCAGTACTTC
TRBJ2-3 | - | - | TRBV30 | CAWSKTADTQYF | TGTGCCTGGAGTAAAACGGCAGATACGCAGTATTTT
TRBJ2-7 | - | TRBD2 | TRBV2 | CASSEALQAGHYEQYF | TGTGCCAGCAGTGAAGCGCTTCAAGCGGGGCACTACGAGCAGTACTTC
TRBJ1-1 | - | - | TRBV6-1 | CASTLRQINTEAFF | TGTGCCAGCACCCTTAGACAAATCAACACTGAAGCTTTCTTT
TRBJ2-7 | - | TRBD2 | TRBV7-7 | CASSLGLAGSYEQYF | TGTGCTAGCAGCTTGGGACTAGCGGGGTCCTACGAGCAGTACTTC
TRBJ1-1 | - | - | TRBV4-1 | CASSHQFPGNTEAFF | TGTGCCAGCAGCCACCAATTCCCGGGGAACACTGAAGCTTTCTTT
TRBJ2-7 | - | TRBD2 | TRBV27 | CASSPTPSGRDYEQYF | TGTGCCAGCAGTCCCACCCCTAGCGGGAGGGACTACGAGCAGTACTTC
TRBJ1-2 | once | TRBD1 | TRBV6-5 | CASSYSPDRAGGYTF | TGTGCCAGCAGTTACTCACCGGACAGGGCCGGGGGCTACACCTTC
TRBJ2-5 | few | TRBD1 | TRBV5-1 | CASSLGTQGAIKETQYF | TGCGCCAGCAGCTTGGGTACACAGGGGGCAATCAAAGAGACCCAGTACTTC
TRBJ1-2 | once | TRBD1 | TRBV5-1 | CASSPGQGGGYTF | TGCGCCAGCAGCCCGGGACAGGGAGGTGGCTACACCTTC
TRBJ2-7 | - | - | TRBV30 | CAWSRFGSYEQYF | TGTGCCTGGAGTCGCTTCGGGAGCTACGAGCAGTACTTC
TRBJ2-6 | - | - | TRBV7-2 | CASSYRQSGANVLTF | TGTGCCAGCAGCTACCGACAGTCTGGGGCCAACGTCCTGACTTTC